This T cell receptor (beta chain) was documented in a study of blood T cell repertoires in COVID-19. A note on this clone: The sample holds other DNA sequences that translate to the same CDR3.

Libraries were prepared by immunoSEQ multiplex PCR; TCRdb keeps only in-frame clonotypes and omits some of them. The data hold 200,000 to 300,000 clones, with around 81% observed a single time. Germline trimming cut 3 bases from V and 3 bases from J; bases unmatched to any gene: 2. CDR3 length equals 14 residues. Germline CDR1 SGHRS, CDR2 YFSETQ. The V call is TRBV5-1, the J call TRBJ1-3, with 8 bases aligning to TRBD1. The specimen was peripheral blood. This clonotype originated in a woman aged 80 or over with COVID-19, enrolled during active disease. The CDR3 spells CASSSGTGGNTIYF. The CDR3 region has the DNA TGCGCCAGCAGCTCCGGGACAGGTGGAAACACCATATATTTT.